These 5 T cell receptor beta chains were all obtained from the same sample, sequenced in a study of cytomegalovirus exposure and HLA in healthy donors. Primers included in the PCR were 60 Vbeta and 13 Jbeta primers. Produced via immunoSEQ multiplex PCR; TCRdb's table is partial and in-frame only. The sample records roughly 180,000 clones, approximately 85% being singletons. Sequencing input: PBMCs. The receptors here all came from a girl aged 10-17 years in good health and CMV-seropositive.

This clone was seen a few times. The chain couples TRBV4-2 to TRBJ1-4; 11 nucleotides agree with TRBD1. CDR1 and CDR2 from the germline V gene are LGHNA and YNFKEQ. This CDR3 contains 15 residues. The V gene end was trimmed by 3 bases and the J gene end by 8 bases; junction bases not matched to a gene: 5. DNA of the CDR3: TGTGCCAGCAGCCACACCCGGGACAGGGGGGAAAAACTGTTTTTT. Encoded protein: CASSHTRDRGEKLFF.

This rearrangement joins TRBV29-1 to TRBJ2-1, with 9 bases matching TRBD1. V was pared by 6 bases and J by 7 bases, with 13 bases of the junction left unmatched. The CDR3 covers 15 residues. Per the germline V gene, CDR1 is SQVTM and CDR2 is ANQGSEA. As DNA, the CDR3 is TGCAGCGTGGAACAAGGGGGACAGGGTCTTAATGAGCAGTTCTTC. Its translation: CSVEQGGQGLNEQFF.

V usage is TRBV7-9 and J usage is TRBJ1-1; 9 positions match TRBD1. This CDR3 contains 14 residues. Germline loops: CDR1 SEHNR, CDR2 FQNEAQ (reference sequence). The V and J ends lost 4 bases and 5 bases, in that order; junction bases with no gene match: 5. CDR3: CASSSGTGRTEAFF. The CDR3 DNA reads as TGTGCCAGCAGCTCCGGGACAGGGAGGACTGAAGCTTTCTTT.

The rearrangement uses TRBV30 and TRBJ1-5; the D is unclear. V was clipped by 0 bases and J by 0 bases, with 9 bases between them. Germline V CDR1 and CDR2: GTSNPN, SVGIG (reference sequence). This CDR3 contains 15 residues. For the CDR3, the DNA is TGTGCCTGGAGTGTGGCAGGCTATAGCAATCAGCCCCAGCATTTT. It encodes CAWSVAGYSNQPQHF.

This clone came up a few times. The V and J genes are TRBV28 and TRBJ2-7, with 7 bases fitting TRBD1. CDR1 is MDHEN, CDR2 SYDVKM, per germline. This CDR3 contains 14 residues. J was trimmed by 2 bases and V by 5 bases; bases with no gene match: 6. The CDR3 sequence: CASSRTGTAYEQYF. DNA for the CDR3: TGTGCCAGCAGTCGCACCGGGACAGCCTACGAGCAGTACTTC.